This TCR beta chain was sequenced in a study of T cell responses to AZD1222 COVID-19 vaccine. CDR3 length: 16 residues. V lost 4 bases to trimming and J lost 3 bases, with 17 bases between them. Germline-derived CDR1 and CDR2 are SGHDN and FVKESK. On this clone itself: The antigen is undetermined.

Overall study results and limits: Donors were mostly white British, more females; clonal diversity possibly underestimated. Spike-specific TCR repertoires showed rising breadth and depth after two AZD1222 doses. Only a handful of AZD1222 recipients were seropositive at baseline.

The data were produced by immunoSEQ multiplex PCR, yet TCRdb's version contains in-frame clones alone and is incomplete. This sample has about 180,000 clones, with around 90% found just once. Sequenced here: peripheral blood, sampled on day 0 of AZD1222 vaccination. This chain uses TRBV14 with TRBJ2-3; possibly TRBD2 for D (6 bases). This receptor was identified in an adult in good health. DNA of the CDR3: TGTGCCAGCAGCCCCGGGGGTGTTATTGGGACAGATACGCAGTATTTT. Its translation: CASSPGGVIGTDTQYF.